This T cell receptor (beta chain) appears in the sequencing data of a study of T cell repertoires in cytomegalovirus infection. For the study at large: Through public TCR beta signatures, both CMV infection and matching HLA type were indicated. Study results and caveats: Ex vivo, HLA-C-restricted CMV-specific TCR beta clonotypes prevailed over the rest of the response.

This clonotype was detected only a few times. Its target is not known. In germline, CDR1 is SQVTM, CDR2 ANQGSEA. Trimming stripped 1 base from V and 2 bases from J, with 11 bases between. The CDR3 sequence is 14 residues long. TCRdb recomputed calls from the reads with MiXCR, one row per CDR3 protein. The repertoire holds approximately 630,000 distinct CDR3 sequences, with about 24% as singletons. The material sequenced was CD8+ T cells from PBMCs. This rearrangement joins TRBV29-1 to TRBJ2-5; no clear D gene. The sequence derives from a human donor in good health (CMV status not recorded). Some clones in this sample may be carry-over from other donors' samples. DNA for the CDR3: TGCAGCGTTGAAGGCCTGCCAGGTCAAGAGACCCAGTACTTC. The encoded protein is CSVEGLPGQETQYF.